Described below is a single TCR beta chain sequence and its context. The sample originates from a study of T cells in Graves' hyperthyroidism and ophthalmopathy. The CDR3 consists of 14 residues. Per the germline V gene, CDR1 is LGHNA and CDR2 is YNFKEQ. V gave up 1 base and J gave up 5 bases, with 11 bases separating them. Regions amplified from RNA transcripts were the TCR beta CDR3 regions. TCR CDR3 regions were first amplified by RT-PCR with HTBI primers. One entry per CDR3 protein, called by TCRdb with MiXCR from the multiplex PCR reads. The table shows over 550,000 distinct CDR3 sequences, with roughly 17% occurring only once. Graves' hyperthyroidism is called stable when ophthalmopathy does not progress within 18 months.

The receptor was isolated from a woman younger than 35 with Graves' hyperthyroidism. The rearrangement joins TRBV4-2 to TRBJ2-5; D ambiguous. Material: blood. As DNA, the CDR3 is TGTGCCAGCAGCCAAGGGATCATGAGGGAGACCCAGTACTTC. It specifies CASSQGIMRETQYF.